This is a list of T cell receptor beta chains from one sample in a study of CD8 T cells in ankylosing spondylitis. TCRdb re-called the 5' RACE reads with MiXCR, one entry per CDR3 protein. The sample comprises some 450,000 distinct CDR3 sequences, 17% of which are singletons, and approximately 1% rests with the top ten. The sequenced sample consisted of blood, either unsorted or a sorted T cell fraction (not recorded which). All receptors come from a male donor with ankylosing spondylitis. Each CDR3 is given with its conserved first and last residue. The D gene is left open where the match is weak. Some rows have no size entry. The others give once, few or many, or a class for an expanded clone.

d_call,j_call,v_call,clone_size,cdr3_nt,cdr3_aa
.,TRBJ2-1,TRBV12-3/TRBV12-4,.,TGTGCCAGCAGTTTTGGGCAGGGATTGAATGAGCAGTTCTTC,CASSFGQGLNEQFF
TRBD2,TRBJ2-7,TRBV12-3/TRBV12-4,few,TGTGCCAGCAGTTTAGCGGGCGGGGGGTCCGAGCAGTACTTC,CASSLAGGGSEQYF
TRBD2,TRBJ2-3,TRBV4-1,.,TGCGCCAGCAGCCAAGAAGGGCAAACTAGCGGGAACACAGATACGCAGTATTTT,CASSQEGQTSGNTDTQYF
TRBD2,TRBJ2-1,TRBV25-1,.,TGTGCCAGCAGTGAATGGTCTAGCGGGGGCAATGAGCAGTTCTTC,CASSEWSSGGNEQFF
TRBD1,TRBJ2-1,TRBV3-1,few,TGTGCCAGCGCCCCTTGGGAACAGGGGGCAGGTGAGCAGTTCTTC,CASAPWEQGAGEQFF
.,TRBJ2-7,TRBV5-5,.,TGTGCCAGCAGCTTGGTTTCGGGGGAGCCTCAGGACTTC,CASSLVSGEPQDF
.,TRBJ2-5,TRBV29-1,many,TGCAGCGTTGATTGGTTTGCGGGAATAAAAGAGACCCAGTACTTC,CSVDWFAGIKETQYF
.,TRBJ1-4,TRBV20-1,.,TGCAGTGCTAATCGCAGGGTAGACGAAAAACTGTTTTTT,CSANRRVDEKLFF
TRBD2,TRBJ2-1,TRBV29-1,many,TGCAGCGTTGGGCTAGCGGGGGACAATGAGCAGTTCTTC,CSVGLAGDNEQFF
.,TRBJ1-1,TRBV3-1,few,TGTGCCAGCCAATATGCGGGGGCTGAAGCTTTCTTT,CASQYAGAEAFF
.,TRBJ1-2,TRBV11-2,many,TGTGCCAGCAGCTTAGGACTGGCAAACTATGGCTACACCTTC,CASSLGLANYGYTF
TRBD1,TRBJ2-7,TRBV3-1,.,TGTGCCAGCAGCCATTGGACAGGCAACTACGAGCAGTACTTC,CASSHWTGNYEQYF
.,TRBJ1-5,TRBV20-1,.,TGCAGTGCCGAGGGGAGCAATCAGCCCCAGCATTTT,CSAEGSNQPQHF
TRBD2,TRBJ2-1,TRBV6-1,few,TGTGCCAGCAGTAAAGCGGGAGGGCCGCAATACAATGAGCAGTTCTTC,CASSKAGGPQYNEQFF
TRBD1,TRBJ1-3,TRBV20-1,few,TGCAGTGCTATGGGGACAGGGTCTGGAAACACCATATATTTT,CSAMGTGSGNTIYF
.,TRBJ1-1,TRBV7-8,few,TGTGCCAGCAGCCCCAGGGGAGGGAGTGCTTTCTTT,CASSPRGGSAFF
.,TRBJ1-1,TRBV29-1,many,TGCAGCGTTGCGGCAGGGTGGGCTGAAGCTTTCTTT,CSVAAGWAEAFF
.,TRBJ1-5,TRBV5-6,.,TGTGCCAGCAGCTTGGGTCAAATGAAGCCCCAGCATTTT,CASSLGQMKPQHF
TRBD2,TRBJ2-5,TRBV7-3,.,TGTGCCAGCAGCCCCTCACTGACTAGCGGGAGACAGACCCAGTACTTC,CASSPSLTSGRQTQYF
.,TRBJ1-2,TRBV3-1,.,TGTGCCAGCAGCCGACTAGGACAGAGAACTTTCGGCTACACCTTC,CASSRLGQRTFGYTF
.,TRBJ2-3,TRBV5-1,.,TGCGCCAGCAGCTTGGGAGGACAGCGCACAGATACGCAGTATTTT,CASSLGGQRTDTQYF
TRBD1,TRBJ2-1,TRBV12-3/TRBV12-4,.,TGTGCCAGCAGTTTTAGGGACAGGGGGCGCAATGAGCAGTTCTTC,CASSFRDRGRNEQFF
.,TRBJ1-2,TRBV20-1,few,TGCAGTGCTAGATTAGGCCCGAACTATGGCTACACCTTC,CSARLGPNYGYTF
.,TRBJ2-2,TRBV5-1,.,TGCGCCAGCAGGGACGTCTTCACCGGGGAGCTGTTTTTT,CASRDVFTGELFF
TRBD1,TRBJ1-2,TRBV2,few,TGTGCCAGCAGGGGTGTCCGGGACAGTGGCTACACCTTC,CASRGVRDSGYTF
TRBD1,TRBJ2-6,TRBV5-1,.,TGCGCCAGCAGCCCGCTGACAGGGCCCATAGACGTCCTGACTTTC,CASSPLTGPIDVLTF
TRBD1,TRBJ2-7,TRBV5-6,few,TGTGCCAGCAGCTTAAAACCGACAGGGTTTGGCTACGAGCAGTACTTC,CASSLKPTGFGYEQYF
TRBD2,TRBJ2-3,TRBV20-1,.,TGCAGTGCTAGACTCCACAACCTAGCGGGGTACACAGATACGCAGTATTTT,CSARLHNLAGYTDTQYF
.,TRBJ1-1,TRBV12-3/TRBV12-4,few,TGTGCCAGCACGTATCTTGGGACGGAAGCTTTCTTT,CASTYLGTEAFF
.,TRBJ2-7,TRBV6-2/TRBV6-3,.,TGTGCCAGCGCGGACGGCAGCTACGAGCAGTACTTC,CASADGSYEQYF
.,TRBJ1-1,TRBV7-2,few,TGTGCCAGCAGCCTACAGGTCGGGTTTGAAGCTTTCTTT,CASSLQVGFEAFF
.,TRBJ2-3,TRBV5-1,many,TGCGCCAGCAGCTCCGGAGTAGGGGATCGCACAGATACGCAGTATTTT,CASSSGVGDRTDTQYF
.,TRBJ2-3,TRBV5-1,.,TGCGCCAGCAGCTTGTCTAGCGCGACCGATACGCAGTATTTT,CASSLSSATDTQYF
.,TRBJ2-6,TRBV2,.,TGTGCCAGCAGTACCACCTCGGGGACTGGGGCCAACGTCCTGACTTTC,CASSTTSGTGANVLTF
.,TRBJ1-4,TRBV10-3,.,TGTGCCATCAGTGAGTCTGGTCATGAAAAACTGTTTTTT,CAISESGHEKLFF
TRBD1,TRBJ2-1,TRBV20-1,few,TGCAGTGCTAGCCTGGGACAGGGTAAATCGAATGAGCAGTTCTTC,CSASLGQGKSNEQFF
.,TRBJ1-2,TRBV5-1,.,TGCGCCAGCAGCTTGGACCCGGGAAGCCATGGCTACACCTTC,CASSLDPGSHGYTF
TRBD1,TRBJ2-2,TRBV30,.,TGTGCCTGGAGCCTACCGGGACAGGGACCCGGGGAGCTGTTTTTT,CAWSLPGQGPGELFF
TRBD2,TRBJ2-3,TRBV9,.,TGTGCCAGCAGCAGAGCGGGACGGCCTGGCACAGATACGCAGTATTTT,CASSRAGRPGTDTQYF
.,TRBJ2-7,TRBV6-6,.,TGTGCCAGCAGTTACTCTGAGGTTTACGAGCAGTACTTC,CASSYSEVYEQYF
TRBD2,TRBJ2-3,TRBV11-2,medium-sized,TGTGCCAGCAGCCGGGGGGGCGGAAACACAGATACGCAGTATTTT,CASSRGGGNTDTQYF
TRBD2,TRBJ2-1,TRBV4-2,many,TGTGCCAGCAGTCAAAGACTAGCGGGAGAGAATGAGCAGTTCTTC,CASSQRLAGENEQFF
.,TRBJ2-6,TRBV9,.,TGTGCCAGCAGCGTAGATCCAGCTTTTAGCTCTGGGGCCAACGTCCTGACTTTC,CASSVDPAFSSGANVLTF
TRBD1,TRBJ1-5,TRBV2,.,TGTGCCAGCAGTGAGACAGGGGGCGGGGGTCAGCCCCAGCATTTT,CASSETGGGGQPQHF
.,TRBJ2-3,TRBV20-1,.,TGCAGTGCTAGCCGCCCCCCAGATACGCAGTATTTT,CSASRPPDTQYF
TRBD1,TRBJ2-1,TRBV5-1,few,TGCGCCAGCAGCTTGGGTAGGGGGCGGCAGTTCTTC,CASSLGRGRQFF
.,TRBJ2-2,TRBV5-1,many,TGCGCCAGCAGCTTGCTAGACACCGGGGAGCTGTTTTTT,CASSLLDTGELFF
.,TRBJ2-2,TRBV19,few,TGTGCCACCAAGAATAGAGGAGACAGTAACACCGGGGAGCTGTTTTTT,CATKNRGDSNTGELFF